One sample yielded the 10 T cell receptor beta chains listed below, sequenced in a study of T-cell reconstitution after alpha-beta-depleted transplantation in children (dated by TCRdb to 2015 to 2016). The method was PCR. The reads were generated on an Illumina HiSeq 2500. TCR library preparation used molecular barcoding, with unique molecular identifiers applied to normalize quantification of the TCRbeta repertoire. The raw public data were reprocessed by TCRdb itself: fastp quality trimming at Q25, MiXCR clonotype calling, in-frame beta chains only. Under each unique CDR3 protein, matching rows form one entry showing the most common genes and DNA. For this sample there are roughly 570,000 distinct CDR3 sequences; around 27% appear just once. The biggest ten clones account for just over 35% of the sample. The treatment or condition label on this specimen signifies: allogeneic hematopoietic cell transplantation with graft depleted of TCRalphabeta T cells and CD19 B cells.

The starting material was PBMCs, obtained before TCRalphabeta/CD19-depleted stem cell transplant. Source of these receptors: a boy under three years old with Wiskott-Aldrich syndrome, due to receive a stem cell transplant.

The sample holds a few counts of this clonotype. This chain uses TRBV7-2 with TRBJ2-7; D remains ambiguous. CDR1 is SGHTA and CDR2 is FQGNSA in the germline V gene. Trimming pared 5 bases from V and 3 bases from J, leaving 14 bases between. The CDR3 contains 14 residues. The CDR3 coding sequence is TGTGCCAGCAGCCCAAGCCACTCAGGCTACGAGCAGTACTTC. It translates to CASSPSHSGYEQYF.

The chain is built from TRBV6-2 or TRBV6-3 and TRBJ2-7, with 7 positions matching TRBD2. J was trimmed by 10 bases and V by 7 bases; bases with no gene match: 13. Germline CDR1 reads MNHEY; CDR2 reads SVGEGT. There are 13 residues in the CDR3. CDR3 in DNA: TGTGCCAGCACTCAAGGTCTAAGCGGGAAACAGTACTTC. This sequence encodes CASTQGLSGKQYF.

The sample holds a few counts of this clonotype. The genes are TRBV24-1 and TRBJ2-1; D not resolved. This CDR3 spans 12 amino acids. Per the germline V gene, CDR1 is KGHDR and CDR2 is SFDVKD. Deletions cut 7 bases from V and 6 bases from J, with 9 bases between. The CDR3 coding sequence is TGTGCCACCAGCCCTTTTGGCAATGAGCAGTTCTTC. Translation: CATSPFGNEQFF.

CDR3 sequence (DNA): TGTGCCAGCAGCCAGGGTCTAGGCAATCAGCCCCAGCATTTT. This gives the protein CASSQGLGNQPQHF. This rearrangement joins TRBV6-1 to TRBJ1-5; TRBD1 might be the D (5 bases). Trimming removed 6 bases at V and 2 bases at J, with 11 bases between. Germline V gene data show CDR1 as MNHNS and CDR2 as SASEGT. This CDR3 has 14 residues.

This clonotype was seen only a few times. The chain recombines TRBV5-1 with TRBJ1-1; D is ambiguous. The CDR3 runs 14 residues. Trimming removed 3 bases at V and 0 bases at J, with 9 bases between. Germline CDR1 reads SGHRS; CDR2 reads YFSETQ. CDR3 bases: TGCGCCAGCAGCTCGACACCCATGAACACTGAAGCTTTCTTT. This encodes CASSSTPMNTEAFF.

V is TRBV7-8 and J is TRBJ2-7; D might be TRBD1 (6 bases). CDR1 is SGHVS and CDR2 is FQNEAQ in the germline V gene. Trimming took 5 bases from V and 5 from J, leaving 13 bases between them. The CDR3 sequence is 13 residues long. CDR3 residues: CASSHVAGDEQYF. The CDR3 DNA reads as TGTGCCAGCAGCCACGTCGCAGGGGACGAGCAGTACTTC.

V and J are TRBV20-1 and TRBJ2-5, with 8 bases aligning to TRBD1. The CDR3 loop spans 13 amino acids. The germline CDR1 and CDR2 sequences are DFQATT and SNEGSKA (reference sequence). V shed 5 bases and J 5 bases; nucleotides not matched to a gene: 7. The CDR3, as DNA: TGCAGTGCTCCCCAGGGGGCGCGGGAGACCCAGTACTTC. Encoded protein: CSAPQGARETQYF.

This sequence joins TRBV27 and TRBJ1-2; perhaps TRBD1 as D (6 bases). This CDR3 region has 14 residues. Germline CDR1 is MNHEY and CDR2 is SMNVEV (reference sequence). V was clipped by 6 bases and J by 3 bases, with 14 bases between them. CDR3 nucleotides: TGTGCCAGCAGACAATCAGGGGATTACTATGGCTACACCTTC. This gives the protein CASRQSGDYYGYTF.

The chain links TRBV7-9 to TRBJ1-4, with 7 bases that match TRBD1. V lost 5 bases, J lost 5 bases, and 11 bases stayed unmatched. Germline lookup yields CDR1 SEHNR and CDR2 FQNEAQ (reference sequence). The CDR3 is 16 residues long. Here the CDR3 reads CASSDQTGTENEKLFF. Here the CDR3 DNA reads TGTGCCAGCAGCGACCAAACCGGGACAGAGAATGAAAAACTGTTTTTT.

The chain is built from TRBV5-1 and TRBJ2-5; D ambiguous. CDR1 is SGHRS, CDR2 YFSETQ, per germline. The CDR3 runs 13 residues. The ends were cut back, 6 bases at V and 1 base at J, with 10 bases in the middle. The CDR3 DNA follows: TGCGCCAGCACCAACAAGATCCAAGAGACCCAGTACTTC. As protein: CASTNKIQETQYF.